One sample yielded the 19 T cell receptor beta chains listed below, sequenced in a study of T cells in localized non-small cell lung cancer. Some clones are missing from TCRdb's copy, which holds only in-frame ones; the method was immunoSEQ multiplex PCR. Of 25,000 to 30,000 clones listed, around 90% were seen once; the top ten hold around 2.8%. Sequencing was performed on peripheral blood, taken before any cancer treatment. These receptors were obtained from a woman aged 18 to 50 with stage I lung adenocarcinoma.

The chain combines TRBV28 with TRBJ2-7; 9 bases map to TRBD1. Trimming cost V 6 bases and J 7 bases; bases outside gene matches: 13. CDR1 is MDHEN, CDR2 SYDVKM, per germline. The CDR3 length is 15 residues. The CDR3 DNA reads as TGTGCCAGCAGCCTCCGTGGGACAGGGATGGAGGAGCAGTACTTC. Its translation: CASSLRGTGMEEQYF.

This clone came up once. The genes are TRBV29-1 and TRBJ1-2; TRBD1 agrees at 9 bases. This CDR3 is built from 13 residues. J gave up 2 bases and V 5 bases, and 3 bases lay outside the gene matches. CDR1 and CDR2 (germline): SQVTM, ANQGSEA. CDR3 DNA: TGCAGCGTTCTGGACAGGGGAAACTATGGCTACACCTTC. Protein product: CSVLDRGNYGYTF.

The chain has TRBV28 and TRBJ2-3; D unresolved. This CDR3 contains 15 residues. V lost 5 bases and J lost 0, with 12 bases in between. CDR1 and CDR2 from the germline V gene are MDHEN and SYDVKM. In DNA, the CDR3 is TGTGCCAGCAGTCTACACAGACCTAGCACAGATACGCAGTATTTT. Its translation is CASSLHRPSTDTQYF.

In this sample, this clone is medium-sized (0.01 to 0.1%). The chain couples TRBV19 to TRBJ1-1; possibly TRBD1 for D (5 bases). Germline V lookup: CDR1 LNHDA, CDR2 SQIVND (reference sequence). Trimming removed 4 bases from V and 3 bases from J, with 9 bases in between. The CDR3 loop spans 13 amino acids. CDR3 in DNA: TGTGCCAGTAGTAAGGGGAAAGACACTGAAGCTTTCTTT. Protein sequence: CASSKGKDTEAFF.

Only one count was recorded for this clone. The chain's CDR3 is CASSLSFQGATEKLFF. CDR3 DNA sequence: TGTGCCAGCAGCTTGTCCTTCCAGGGGGCTACTGAAAAACTGTTTTTT. V and J are TRBV5-6 and TRBJ1-4, with 8 positions matching TRBD1. The germline gives CDR1 SGHDT, CDR2 YYEEEE. This CDR3 has 16 amino acids. Unmatched junction bases numbered 9, after V lost 1 base and J lost 7 bases.

This clone came up a few times. The chain joins TRBV5-1 to TRBJ1-1, with D uncertain. CDR1 SGHRS and CDR2 YFSETQ come from the germline V gene. This CDR3 is 14 amino acids long. Trimming left V 4 bases short and J 2 bases short, with 12 bases between. The CDR3 sequence is CASSPRRLNTEAFF. In DNA, the CDR3 is TGCGCCAGCAGCCCCCGGCGTCTCAACACTGAAGCTTTCTTT. Full variable domain (missing parts from reference TRBV5-1 and TRBJ1-1): KAGVTQTPRYLIKTRGQQVTLSCSPISGHRSVSWYQQTPGQGLQFLFEYFSETQRNKGNFPGRFSGRQFSNSRSEMNVSTLELGDSALYLCASSPRRLNTEAFFGQGTRLTVV.

The genes are TRBV9 and TRBJ1-2; TRBD1 is a possible D gene (6 bases). CDR1 is SGDLS, CDR2 YYNGEE, per germline. The V gene lost 0 bases and the J gene lost 6 bases, with 12 bases spanning the gap. This CDR3 region has 14 residues. The DNA for the CDR3 is TGTGCCAGCAGCGTAGATGGGGGGCTGAATGGCTACACCTTC. Its protein is CASSVDGGLNGYTF.

The V call is TRBV6-1, the J call TRBJ2-1; TRBD2 matches 8 bases. Per germline, CDR1 MNHNS and CDR2 SASEGT. This CDR3 spans 18 amino acids. The J segment lost 5 bases and the V segment lost 4 bases, leaving 16 bases of the junction unmatched. CDR3 in DNA: TGTGCCAGCAGTGGTGTTAGCGGGACACGTCGGGGACACAATGAGCAGTTCTTC. This gives the protein CASSGVSGTRRGHNEQFF.

V is TRBV5-5 and J is TRBJ1-5, with 7 bases lining up with TRBD1. The CDR3 is made up of 15 amino acids. Trimming removed 2 bases from V and 1 base from J; junction bases left unmatched: 3. Germline V CDR1 and CDR2: SGHKS, YYEKEE (reference sequence). The CDR3 sequence is CASSLHRGSNQPQHF. The CDR3 coding sequence is TGTGCCAGCAGCTTACACAGGGGAAGCAATCAGCCCCAGCATTTT.

The chain uses TRBV27 and TRBJ2-2; TRBD1 matches 8 bases. The CDR3 sequence is 15 residues long. Germline V gene data show CDR1 as MNHEY and CDR2 as SMNVEV (reference sequence). The V and J ends lost 5 bases and 5 bases, in that order; junction bases with no gene match: 7. The CDR3 spells CASSTRGRATGELFF. In DNA form, the CDR3 reads TGTGCCAGCAGTACCAGGGGGCGCGCAACCGGGGAGCTGTTTTTT.

The chain uses TRBV28 and TRBJ1-5; tentatively, D is TRBD1 (5 bases). The germline V gene has CDR1 MDHEN and CDR2 SYDVKM. V shed 10 bases and J shed 11 bases, with 30 bases lying between them. The CDR3 consists of 16 residues. CDR3 in amino acids: CATPLRTVGGWGTQHF. The DNA for the CDR3 is TGTGCCACCCCCTTAAGGACGGTGGGGGGTTGGGGGACCCAGCATTTT.

Notes on this clone: The germline gene is not matched at one end of the junction; a read error may be the cause. V gene TRBV5-1 combines with J gene TRBJ1-1, with D possibly TRBD1 on 6 matching bases. This CDR3 has 16 residues. Germline V gene sequence: CDR1 SGHRS, CDR2 YFSETQ. Here the CDR3 reads CARSLAGGGQDTEAFF. DNA of the CDR3: TGCGCCCGCAGCTTGGCCGGGGGGGGGCAGGACACTGAAGCTTTCTTT.

The J gene is TRBJ1-2, the V gene TRBV6-1; D is undetermined. From germline, CDR1 is MNHNS and CDR2 SASEGT. Trimming removed 5 bases from V and 1 base from J, with 8 bases in between. The CDR3 runs 13 residues. CDR3 protein: CASSRTFNYGYTF. CDR3 DNA sequence: TGTGCCAGCAGTCGGACTTTTAACTATGGCTACACCTTC.

This chain links TRBV5-4 with TRBJ1-2; 9 bases line up with TRBD1. Germline trimming cut 4 bases from V and 5 bases from J; bases unmatched to any gene: 6. The length of the CDR3 is 14 residues. Germline lookup yields CDR1 SGHNT and CDR2 YYREEE (reference sequence). The CDR3 region is CASSTYRGQYGYTF. Written as DNA, the CDR3 is TGTGCCAGCAGCACCTACAGGGGGCAATATGGCTACACCTTC.

The CDR3 sequence: CATSRDGGTGNEKLFF. The CDR3 nucleotides read TGTGCCACCAGCAGAGATGGAGGGACAGGGAACGAAAAACTGTTTTTT. V is TRBV15 and J is TRBJ1-4, with TRBD1 matching over 9 bases. J gave up 8 bases and V 0 bases, and 7 bases lay outside the gene matches. The CDR3 covers 16 residues. Germline CDR1 LNHNV, CDR2 YYDKDF (reference sequence).

J is TRBJ1-1 and V is TRBV7-2; D is unresolved. Germline V lookup: CDR1 SGHTA, CDR2 FQGNSA. Trimming removed 4 bases from V and 3 bases from J, with 9 bases in between. CDR3 size: 13 residues. Here the CDR3 reads CASSSGVYTEAFF. CDR3 bases: TGTGCCAGCAGCTCTGGGGTGTACACTGAAGCTTTCTTT.

The V and J genes are TRBV2 and TRBJ1-1; tentatively, D is TRBD1 (5 bases). V was cut by 7 bases and J by 5 bases, with 20 bases left in between. Germline CDR1 SNHLY, CDR2 FYNNEI. CDR3 length: 15 amino acids. The CDR3: CASNDQARVGTEAFF. CDR3 bases: TGTGCCAGCAACGATCAGGCCAGGGTGGGTACTGAAGCTTTCTTT.

This sequence joins TRBV30 and TRBJ2-1, with 7 positions matching TRBD1. Germline V gene data show CDR1 as GTSNPN and CDR2 as SVGIG (reference sequence). This CDR3 is built from 14 residues. With V trimmed by 0 bases and J by 5 bases, 4 bases remained unmatched. CDR3 in amino acids: CAWSVGGGHNEQFF. DNA of the CDR3: TGTGCCTGGAGTGTAGGGGGCGGTCACAATGAGCAGTTCTTC.

This clone was counted once. The V call is TRBV18, the J call TRBJ1-1; D not resolved. Germline CDR1 KGHSH, CDR2 LQKENI. This CDR3 is 14 amino acids long. Trimming stripped 6 bases from V and 8 bases from J, with 19 bases between. In DNA, the CDR3 is TGTGCCAGCTCGCTGTCCGTGGACGTCCTCGAAGCTTTCTTT. Translating it yields CASSLSVDVLEAFF.